The T cell receptor beta chain under discussion was sequenced for a study of early T cells in non-severe SARS-CoV-2 infection. Looking at the study overall: Sequencing was performed on bulk RNA from unsorted whole blood, leaving chains unpaired.

Comment on this clonotype: One end of the junction does not line up with germline, which may come from a read error.

The germline gives CDR1 KGHSH, CDR2 LQKENI. The CDR3 is 15 amino acids. Unique molecular identifiers were added to individual cDNA molecules. MiXCR was run by TCRdb on the 5' RACE reads, yielding one entry per CDR3 protein. The table includes 59,000 or so distinct CDR3 sequences, roughly 12% detected once. The chain is built from TRBV18 and TRBJ1-1; 9 nucleotides align to TRBD1. The receptor was isolated from an adult who was a healthcare worker with PCR-confirmed SARS-CoV-2 infection or an uninfected control (not recorded which). The sequencing used whole blood, collected at baseline. The CDR3 DNA sequence: TGTGCCAACTCACCGCAAAGGACAGGGGACACTGAAGCTTTCTTT. This encodes CANSPQRTGDTEAFF.